The source of this TCR beta chain is a study of T cells in Graves' hyperthyroidism and ophthalmopathy. Amplification of TCR beta CDR3 regions used RNA as the template. HTBI primers were used for first-round RT-PCR of the TCR CDR3. TCRdb itself ran the multiplex PCR reads through MiXCR, one entry per CDR3 protein. Here the sample spans under 350,000 distinct CDR3 sequences, around 20% being singletons. This clonotype has ten or more counts. This TCR came from a woman aged 45-59 years with Graves' hyperthyroidism. Source material: blood.

The chain's CDR3 is CASSLDASGSYEQYF. The CDR3 DNA reads as TGCGCCAGCAGCTTGGATGCTAGCGGGAGCTACGAGCAGTACTTC. V gene TRBV5-1 combines with J gene TRBJ2-7, with 10 positions matching TRBD2. The V gene end was trimmed by 0 bases and the J gene end by 3 bases; junction bases not matched to a gene: 3. The CDR3 is 15 amino acids. Looked up from germline, CDR1 is SGHRS and CDR2 is YFSETQ.